This is a list of T cell receptor beta chains from one sample in a study of T cells in Graves' hyperthyroidism and ophthalmopathy. Each CDR3 protein gets one entry after TCRdb re-called the multiplex PCR reads with MiXCR. The sample has a few hundred thousand distinct CDR3 sequences, 15% seen once. Sequencing was performed on blood. These receptor sequences come from a woman aged 25 to 39 with Graves' hyperthyroidism. Both conserved end residues are part of each CDR3. Each record gives: CDR3 length, D gene, V gene, clone size, J gene, CDR3 protein, CDR3 DNA. The D gene is left open where the match is weak. Part of the rows lack a size; the others show once, few, many or a class for expanded clones.

11	NA	TRBV12-3/TRBV12-4	many	TRBJ2-4	CASSSRDIQYF	TGTGCCAGCAGTTCCAGGGACATTCAGTACTTC
17	NA	TRBV27	many	TRBJ1-5	CASSRDRDANSNQPQHF	TGTGCCAGCAGTCGCGACCGGGACGCAAATAGCAATCAGCCCCAGCATTTT
12	NA	TRBV28	few	TRBJ2-7	CASTSDSYEQYF	TGTGCCAGCACTAGCGACTCCTACGAGCAGTACTTC
15	NA	TRBV10-1	few	TRBJ1-3	CASSGDRFNGGTIYF	TGCGCCAGCAGTGGAGACAGGTTCAACGGAGGCACCATATATTTT
16	TRBD2	TRBV19	NA	TRBJ2-1	CASRQGTSGRQNEQFF	TGTGCCAGTAGACAAGGGACTAGCGGGAGACAAAATGAGCAGTTCTTC
12	TRBD2	TRBV6-1	many	TRBJ2-7	CASRKRESEQYF	TGTGCCAGCAGAAAGCGGGAGTCCGAGCAGTACTTC
12	NA	TRBV18	few	TRBJ2-2	CASSPITGELFF	TGTGCCAGCTCACCAATAACCGGGGAGCTGTTTTTT
8	NA	TRBV11-2	many	TRBJ2-7	CLEGEQYF	TGTCTGGAGGGTGAGCAGTACTTC
13	NA	TRBV6-1	NA	TRBJ2-7	CATKRGESYEQYF	TGTGCCACCAAGCGAGGGGAATCCTACGAGCAGTACTTC
14	NA	TRBV15	few	TRBJ2-3	CATSKFMVQDTQYF	TGTGCCACCAGTAAGTTTATGGTGCAGGATACGCAGTATTTT
14	NA	TRBV2	many	TRBJ1-4	CASRLSVLGGKLFF	TGTGCCAGCAGACTCTCGGTCCTAGGGGGAAAACTGTTTTTT
16	TRBD2	TRBV2	many	TRBJ2-1	CASSGRLAGDYNEQFF	TGTGCCAGCAGTGGCCGACTAGCGGGGGATTACAATGAGCAGTTCTTC
23	TRBD2	TRBV2	many	TRBJ2-1	CASSEEMGRGLVAGGFSYNEQFF	TGTGCCAGCAGTGAAGAAATGGGACGCGGGCTGGTAGCGGGAGGGTTCTCCTACAATGAGCAGTTCTTC
16	NA	TRBV6-5	NA	TRBJ2-2	CASSYSPGSNTGELFF	TGTGCCAGCAGTTACTCTCCGGGATCGAACACCGGGGAGCTGTTTTTT
17	NA	TRBV18	few	TRBJ1-5	CASPPRTVPPMGQPQHF	TGTGCCAGCCCACCGAGGACAGTTCCCCCAATGGGTCAGCCCCAGCATTTT
15	NA	TRBV24-1	many	TRBJ2-7	CATSDPTKSSYEQYF	TGTGCCACCAGTGATCCGACGAAGAGCTCCTACGAGCAGTACTTC
13	NA	TRBV30	many	TRBJ1-1	CAWSMQGNTEAFF	TGTGCCTGGAGTATGCAAGGGAACACTGAAGCTTTCTTT
13	NA	TRBV9	NA	TRBJ2-4	CASSVYQEAIQYF	TGTGCCAGCAGCGTATACCAAGAAGCTATTCAGTACTTC
15	TRBD1	TRBV12-3/TRBV12-4	many	TRBJ2-4	CASSQTGAPKNIQYF	TGTGCCAGCAGTCAGACAGGGGCTCCCAAAAACATTCAGTACTTC
14	NA	TRBV10-3	few	TRBJ1-6	CAISDPTYNSPLHF	TGTGCCATCAGTGATCCGACCTATAATTCACCCCTCCACTTT
14	NA	TRBV12-3/TRBV12-4	NA	TRBJ2-6	CASSSGSGANVLTF	TGTGCCAGCAGTTCAGGGTCTGGGGCCAACGTCCTGACTTTC
17	NA	TRBV20-1	many	TRBJ2-1	CSATGGEPGLEINEQFF	TGCAGTGCTACAGGGGGCGAACCGGGACTAGAGATTAATGAGCAGTTCTTC
14	NA	TRBV5-1	few	TRBJ2-7	CASSLDQSSYEQYF	TGCGCCAGCAGCTTGGATCAGAGCTCCTACGAGCAGTACTTC
14	NA	TRBV5-1	NA	TRBJ2-3	CASSLWANTDTQYF	TGCGCCAGCAGCCTGTGGGCGAACACAGATACGCAGTATTTT